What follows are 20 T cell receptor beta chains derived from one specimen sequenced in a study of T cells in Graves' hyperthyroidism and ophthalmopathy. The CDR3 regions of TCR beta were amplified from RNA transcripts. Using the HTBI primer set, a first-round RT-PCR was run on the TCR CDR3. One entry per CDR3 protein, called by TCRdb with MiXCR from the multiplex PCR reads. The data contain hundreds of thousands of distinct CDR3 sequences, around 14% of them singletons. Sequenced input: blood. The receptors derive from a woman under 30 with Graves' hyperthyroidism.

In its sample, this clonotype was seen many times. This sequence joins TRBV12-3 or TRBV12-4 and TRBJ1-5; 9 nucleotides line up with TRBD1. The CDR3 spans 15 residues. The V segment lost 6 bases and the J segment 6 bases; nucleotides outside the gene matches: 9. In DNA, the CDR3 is TGTGCCAGCAGATTAACAGGGGGCGGTCTTCAGCCCCAGCATTTT. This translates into CASRLTGGGLQPQHF.

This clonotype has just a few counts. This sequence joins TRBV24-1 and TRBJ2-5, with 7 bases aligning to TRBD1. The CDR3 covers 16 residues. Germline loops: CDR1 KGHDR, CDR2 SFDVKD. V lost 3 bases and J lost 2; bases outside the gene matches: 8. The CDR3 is CATSDAGRGSQETQYF. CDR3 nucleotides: TGTGCCACCAGTGATGCTGGCAGGGGGAGTCAAGAGACCCAGTACTTC.

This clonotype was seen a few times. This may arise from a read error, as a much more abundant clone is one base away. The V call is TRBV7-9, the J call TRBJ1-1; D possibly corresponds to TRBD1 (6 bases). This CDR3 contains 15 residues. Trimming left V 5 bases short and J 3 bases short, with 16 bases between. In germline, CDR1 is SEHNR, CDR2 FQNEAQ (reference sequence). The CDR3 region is CASSLTGAGDTEAFF. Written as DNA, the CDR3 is TGTGCCAGCAGCCTGACCGGGGCAGGGGACACTGAAGCTTTCTTT.

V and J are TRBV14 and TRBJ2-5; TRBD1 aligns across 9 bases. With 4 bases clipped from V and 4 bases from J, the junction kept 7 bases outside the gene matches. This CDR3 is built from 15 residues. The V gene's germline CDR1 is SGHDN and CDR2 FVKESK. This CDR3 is CASSPRDRDGETQYF. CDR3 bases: TGTGCCAGCAGCCCCCGGGACAGGGATGGAGAGACCCAGTACTTC.

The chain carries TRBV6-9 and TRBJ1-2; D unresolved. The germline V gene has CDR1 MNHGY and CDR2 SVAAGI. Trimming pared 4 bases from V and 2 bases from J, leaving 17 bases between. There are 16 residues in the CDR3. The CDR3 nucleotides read TGTGCCAGCAGTTCCACCGGCGGCCCTGGCAACTATGGCTACACCTTC. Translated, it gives CASSSTGGPGNYGYTF.

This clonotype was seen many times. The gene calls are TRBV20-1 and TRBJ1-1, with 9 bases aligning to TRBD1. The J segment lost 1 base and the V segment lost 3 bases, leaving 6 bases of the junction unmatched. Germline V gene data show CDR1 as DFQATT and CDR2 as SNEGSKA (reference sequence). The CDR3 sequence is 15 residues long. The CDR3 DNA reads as TGCAGTGCTAGCGAACAACAGGGGGCGAACACTGAAGCTTTCTTT. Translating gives CSASEQQGANTEAFF.

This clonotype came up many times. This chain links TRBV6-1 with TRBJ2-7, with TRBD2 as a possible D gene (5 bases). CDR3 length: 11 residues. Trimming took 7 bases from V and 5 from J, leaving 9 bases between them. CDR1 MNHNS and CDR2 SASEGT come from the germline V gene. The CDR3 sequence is CASNGADEQYF. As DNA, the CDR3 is TGTGCCAGCAATGGAGCGGACGAGCAGTACTTC.

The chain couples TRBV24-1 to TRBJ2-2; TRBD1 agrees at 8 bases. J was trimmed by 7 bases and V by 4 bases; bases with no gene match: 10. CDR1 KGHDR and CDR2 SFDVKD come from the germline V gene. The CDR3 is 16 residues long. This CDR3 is CATSDPGQGANGELFF. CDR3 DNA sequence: TGTGCCACCAGTGACCCCGGACAGGGAGCTAACGGGGAGCTGTTTTTT.

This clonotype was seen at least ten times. The CDR3 coding sequence is TGTGCCAGCAGCCAAGACCTTCCGGGACTAGCGGGGAACAATGAGCAGTTCTTC. Amino acids: CASSQDLPGLAGNNEQFF. The chain joins TRBV3-1 to TRBJ2-1, with TRBD2 matching 13 bases. After removal of 0 bases from V and 5 bases from J, the junction contained 7 bases not matched to a gene. The CDR3 runs to 18 residues. Germline-derived CDR1 and CDR2 are LGHDT and YNNKEL (reference sequence).

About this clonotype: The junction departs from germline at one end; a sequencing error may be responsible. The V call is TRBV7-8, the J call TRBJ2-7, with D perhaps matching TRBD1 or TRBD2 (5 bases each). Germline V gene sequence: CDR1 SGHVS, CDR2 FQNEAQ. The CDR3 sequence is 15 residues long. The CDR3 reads CASSTYGTESCEQYF. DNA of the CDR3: TGTGCCAGCAGCACCTACGGGACGGAGTCCTGCGAGCAGTACTTC.

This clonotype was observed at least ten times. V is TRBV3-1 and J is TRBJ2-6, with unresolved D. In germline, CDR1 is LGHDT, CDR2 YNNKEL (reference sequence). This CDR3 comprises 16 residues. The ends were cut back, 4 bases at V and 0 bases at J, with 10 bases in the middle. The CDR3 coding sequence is TGTGCCAGCAGCCCCGAACACCTCTCTGGGGCCAACGTCCTGACTTTC. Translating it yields CASSPEHLSGANVLTF. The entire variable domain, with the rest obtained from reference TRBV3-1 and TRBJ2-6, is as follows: DTAVSQTPKYLVTQMGNDKSIKCEQNLGHDTMYWYKQDSKKFLKIMFSYNNKELIINETVPNRFSPKSPDKAHLNLHINSLELGDSAVYFCASSPEHLSGANVLTFGAGSRLTVL.

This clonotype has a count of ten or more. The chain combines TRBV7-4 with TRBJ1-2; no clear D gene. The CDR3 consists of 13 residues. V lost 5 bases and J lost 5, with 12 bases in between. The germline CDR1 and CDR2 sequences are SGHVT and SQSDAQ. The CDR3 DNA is TGTGCCAGCAGCCCGGGCAAGAGTTATGGCTACACCTTC. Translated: CASSPGKSYGYTF.

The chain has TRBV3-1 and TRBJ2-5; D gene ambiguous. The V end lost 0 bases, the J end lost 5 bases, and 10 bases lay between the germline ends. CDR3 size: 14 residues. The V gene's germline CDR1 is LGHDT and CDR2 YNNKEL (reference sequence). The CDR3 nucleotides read TGTGCCAGCAGCCAAGATTCTAGTTCGGAGACCCAGTACTTC. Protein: CASSQDSSSETQYF.

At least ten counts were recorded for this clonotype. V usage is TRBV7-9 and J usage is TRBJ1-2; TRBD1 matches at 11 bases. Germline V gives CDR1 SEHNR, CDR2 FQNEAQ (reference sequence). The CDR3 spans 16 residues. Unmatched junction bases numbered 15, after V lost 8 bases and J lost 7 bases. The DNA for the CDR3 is TGTGCCAGCGGTCCGGGACAGGGGGGCCCGTTGAGTGGCTACACCTTC. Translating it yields CASGPGQGGPLSGYTF.

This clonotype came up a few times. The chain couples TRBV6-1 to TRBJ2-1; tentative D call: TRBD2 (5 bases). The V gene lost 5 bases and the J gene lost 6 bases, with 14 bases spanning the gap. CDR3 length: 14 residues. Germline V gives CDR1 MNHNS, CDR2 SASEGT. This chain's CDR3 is CASSRTSTRNEQFF. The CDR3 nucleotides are TGTGCCAGCAGTCGTACTAGTACCCGCAATGAGCAGTTCTTC.

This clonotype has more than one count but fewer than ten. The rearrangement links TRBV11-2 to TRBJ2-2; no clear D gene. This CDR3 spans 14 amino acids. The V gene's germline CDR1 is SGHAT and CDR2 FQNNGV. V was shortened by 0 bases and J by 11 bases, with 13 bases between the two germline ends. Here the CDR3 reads CASSLEGFRAELFF. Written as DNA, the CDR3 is TGTGCCAGCAGCTTAGAAGGATTCAGAGCAGAGCTGTTTTTT.

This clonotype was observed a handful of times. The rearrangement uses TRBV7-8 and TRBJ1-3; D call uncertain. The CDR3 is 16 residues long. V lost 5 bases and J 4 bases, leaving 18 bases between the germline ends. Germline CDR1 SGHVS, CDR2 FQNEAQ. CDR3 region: CASSLPLHRPGNTIYF. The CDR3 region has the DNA TGTGCCAGCAGCCTACCGCTCCATAGGCCGGGAAACACCATATATTTT.

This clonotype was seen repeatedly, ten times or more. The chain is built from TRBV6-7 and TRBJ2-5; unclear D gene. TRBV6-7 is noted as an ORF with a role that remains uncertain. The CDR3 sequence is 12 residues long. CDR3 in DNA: TGTGGGATCACCCCTGGAAGGGAGACCCAGTACTTC. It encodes CGITPGRETQYF.

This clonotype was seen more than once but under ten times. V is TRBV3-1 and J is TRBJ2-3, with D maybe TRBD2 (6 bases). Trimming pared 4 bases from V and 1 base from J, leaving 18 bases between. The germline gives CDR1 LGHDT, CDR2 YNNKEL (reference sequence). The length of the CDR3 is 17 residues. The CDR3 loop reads CASSPYSPGVGTDTQYF. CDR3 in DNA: TGTGCCAGCAGCCCTTACTCCCCGGGAGTTGGCACAGATACGCAGTATTTT.

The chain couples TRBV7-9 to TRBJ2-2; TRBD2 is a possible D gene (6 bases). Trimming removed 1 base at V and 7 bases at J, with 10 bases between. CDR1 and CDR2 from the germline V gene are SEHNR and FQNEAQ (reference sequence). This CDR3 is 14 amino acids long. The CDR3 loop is CASSLGGLGGELFF. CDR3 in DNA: TGTGCCAGCAGCTTAGGGGGACTCGGCGGGGAGCTGTTTTTT.